This T cell receptor (beta chain) was found in a study of cytomegalovirus exposure and HLA in healthy donors. The donors were in the approximately 120-subject validation cohort; that cohort was separate from the roughly 730-subject first cohort. Study-level results: Per published reports, the classifier diagnosed cytomegalovirus status with high specificity and sensitivity.

About this clone: The antigen remains undetermined.

Measured with immunoSEQ multiplex PCR; TCRdb has only the in-frame clones, and not every one. The sample yields about 150,000 clones, roughly 84% seen once. The specimen was PBMCs. The TCR sequence derives from a human donor in good health.

CDR3 DNA: TGTGCCACCAGCAGAGAGGACAATAATTCACCCCTCCACTTT. Translation: CATSREDNNSPLHF. The chain has TRBV15 and TRBJ1-6; D might be TRBD1 (5 bases). This CDR3 is built from 14 residues. V was shortened by 0 bases and J by 5 bases, with 5 bases between the two germline ends. The germline V gene encodes CDR1 LNHNV and CDR2 YYDKDF (reference sequence).